A single sample gave rise to the 16 T cell receptor beta chains below, sequenced in a study of T cells in Graves' hyperthyroidism and ophthalmopathy. The CDR3 regions of TCR beta were amplified from RNA transcripts. TCR CDR3 regions were first amplified by RT-PCR with HTBI primers. TCRdb re-called the multiplex PCR reads through MiXCR, storing one row per CDR3 protein. The table includes about 740,000 distinct CDR3 sequences, roughly 15% detected once. The sequenced material came from blood. These receptors were collected from a woman between 18 and 29 years old with Graves' hyperthyroidism.

On this clonotype itself: Since a much larger clone is just one base distant, this may be a read error. CDR3 nucleotide sequence: TGTGCCAGCAGTGAAGGCTCCCTCTGTGGCTACGAGCAGTACTTC. Encoded protein: CASSEGSLCGYEQYF. V and J are TRBV2 and TRBJ2-7, with unresolved D. This CDR3 spans 15 amino acids. Trimming shortened V by 1 base and J by 3 bases, and 13 bases separated the two germline ends. Germline loops: CDR1 SNHLY, CDR2 FYNNEI.

Details on this clonotype: A read error is possible here, since a much larger clone lies one base away. The chain is built from TRBV14 and TRBJ1-1; D gene unclear. Trimming removed 0 bases at V and 0 bases at J, with 5 bases between. This CDR3 region has 14 residues. From germline, CDR1 is SGHDN and CDR2 FVKESK. CDR3 sequence reads: CASSQDLVNTEAFF. Written as DNA, the CDR3 is TGTGCCAGCAGCCAAGATCTCGTGAACACTGAAGCTTTCTTT.

This clonotype was detected many times. Here the CDR3 reads CASSLSPGERGYEQYF. The CDR3 DNA follows: TGTGCCAGCAGCTTATCCCCGGGGGAGCGGGGTTACGAGCAGTACTTC. The rearrangement links TRBV7-9 to TRBJ2-7, with TRBD2 matching 7 bases. V shed 2 bases and J 4 bases; nucleotides not matched to a gene: 11. Looked up from germline, CDR1 is SEHNR and CDR2 is FQNEAQ (reference sequence). This CDR3 region has 16 residues. The variable domain in full, completed from reference TRBV7-9 and TRBJ2-7, reads DTGVSQNPRHKITKRGQNVTFRCDPISEHNRLYWYRQTLGQGPEFLTYFQNEAQLEKSRLLSDRFSAERPKGSFSTLEIQRTEQGDSAMYLCASSLSPGERGYEQYFGPGTRLTVT.

This chain uses TRBV29-1 with TRBJ2-5; D is unclear. This CDR3 contains 12 residues. CDR1 and CDR2 (germline): SQVTM, ANQGSEA. V was trimmed by 4 bases and J by 0 bases, leaving 6 bases between them. This CDR3 reads CSVAADQETQYF. The DNA of the CDR3 is TGCAGCGTTGCGGCAGACCAAGAGACCCAGTACTTC.

This clonotype has ten or more counts. The V call is TRBV13, the J call TRBJ1-1; 10 nucleotides line up with TRBD1. The V gene's germline CDR1 is PRHDT and CDR2 FYEKMQ (reference sequence). The trim removed 5 bases at V and 5 bases at J, leaving 5 bases unmatched. The CDR3 has 14 amino acids. The CDR3 DNA reads as TGTGCCAGCAGCGAGGACAGGGGGTGGACTGAAGCTTTCTTT. This encodes CASSEDRGWTEAFF.

This clonotype came up once. A single base separates this from a much larger clone, so it may be a read error. The conserved phenylalanine or tryptophan normally closing the CDR3 is absent here, so this likely arose from a read error. The chain uses TRBV4-1 and TRBJ2-1; 11 nucleotides match TRBD2. The CDR3 length is 17 residues. Trimming took 2 bases from V and 0 from J; bases not matched to a gene: 3. From germline, CDR1 is MGHRA and CDR2 YSYEKL. The DNA for the CDR3 is TGCGCCAGCAGCCAAATAGCGGGAGGGAGCTCCTACAATGAGCAGTTCCTC. This gives the protein CASSQIAGGSSYNEQFL.

This clonotype was recorded at least ten times. This sequence joins TRBV7-8 and TRBJ2-1; 7 nucleotides agree with TRBD2. The ends lost 1 base at V and 4 bases at J; junction bases unmatched: 7. Germline V gene sequence: CDR1 SGHVS, CDR2 FQNEAQ. The CDR3 is 16 amino acids. The DNA for the CDR3 is TGTGCCAGCAGCTTAGTCGGCCTAGCGGAATACAATGAGCAGTTCTTC. It translates to CASSLVGLAEYNEQFF.

This clonotype was counted at least ten times. This rearrangement joins TRBV28 to TRBJ2-1; maybe TRBD2 (6 bases). Germline-derived CDR1 and CDR2 are MDHEN and SYDVKM. V was pared by 5 bases and J by 5 bases, with 10 bases between. This CDR3 is 13 amino acids long. The CDR3 reads CASSIPGDNEQFF. CDR3 coding DNA: TGTGCCAGCAGTATCCCGGGGGACAATGAGCAGTTCTTC.

This clonotype has ten or more counts. J is TRBJ2-1 and V is TRBV30; D tentatively reads TRBD1 or TRBD2 (5 bases each). The CDR3 covers 14 residues. Trimming removed 0 bases at V and 2 bases at J, with 8 bases between. The germline CDR1 and CDR2 sequences are GTSNPN and SVGIG (reference sequence). The CDR3 region is CAWSVGVAYNEQFF. CDR3 sequence (DNA): TGTGCCTGGAGTGTGGGGGTAGCCTACAATGAGCAGTTCTTC. The complete variable domain, with remaining parts taken from reference TRBV30 and TRBJ2-1, reads SQTIHQWPATLVQPVGSPLSLECTVEGTSNPNLYWYRQAAGRGLQLLFYSVGIGQISSEVPQNLSASRPQDRQFILSSKKLLLSDSGFYLCAWSVGVAYNEQFFGPGTRLTVL.

The sample holds many counts of this clonotype. This chain joins TRBV11-2 and TRBJ2-1, with D maybe TRBD1 (6 bases). Trimming removed 4 bases at V and 8 bases at J, with 18 bases between. This CDR3 has 15 amino acids. CDR1 is SGHAT and CDR2 is FQNNGV in the germline V gene. CDR3 amino acids: CASSSQGFRTHEQFF. The CDR3 bases are TGTGCCAGCAGCTCCCAGGGGTTCCGGACCCATGAGCAGTTCTTC. The full variable domain, its missing parts supplied by reference TRBV11-2 and TRBJ2-1, is EAGVAQSPRYKIIEKRQSVAFWCNPISGHATLYWYQQILGQGPKLLIQFQNNGVVDDSQLPKDRFSAERLKGVDSTLKIQPAKLEDSAVYLCASSSQGFRTHEQFFGPGTRLTVL.

The chain combines TRBV2 with TRBJ2-2; tentative D call: TRBD1 (6 bases). V was trimmed by 4 bases and J by 3 bases, leaving 15 bases between them. The CDR3 runs 16 residues. Germline CDR1 reads SNHLY; CDR2 reads FYNNEI. The CDR3 loop reads CASSVHRVVDTGELFF. The CDR3 region has the DNA TGTGCCAGCAGTGTCCACAGGGTGGTGGACACCGGGGAGCTGTTTTTT.

The chain recombines TRBV12-3 or TRBV12-4 with TRBJ2-1; D unresolved. The CDR3 consists of 15 residues. The ends were cut back, 3 bases at V and 1 base at J, with 10 bases in the middle. The CDR3 region has the DNA TGTGCCAGCAGTTTGTACCGGGTTTCCTACAATGAGCAGTTCTTC. It encodes CASSLYRVSYNEQFF.

About this clonotype itself: This sequence may be a read error, since a much larger clone differs from it by one base. The V and J genes are TRBV12-3 or TRBV12-4 and TRBJ1-2, with a possible D match to TRBD1 (6 bases). CDR3 length equals 13 residues. Trimming took 4 bases from V and 4 from J, leaving 10 bases between them. Here the CDR3 reads CASSSGTSYGYTF. Written as DNA, the CDR3 is TGTGCCAGCAGTTCCGGGACAAGCTATGGCTACACCTTC.

In this sample, this clonotype turned up many times. V gene TRBV11-3 combines with J gene TRBJ1-2; D unresolved. There are 20 residues in the CDR3. Germline values: CDR1 SGHNT, CDR2 YENEEA. Between the trimmed V and J ends, which lost 4 bases and 2 bases, there was a span of 29 bases. This CDR3 is CASSSKGKTPDQLTNYGYTF. The DNA for the CDR3 is TGTGCCAGCAGCTCCAAAGGCAAAACCCCCGACCAGCTTACAAACTATGGCTACACCTTC.

Ten or more counts support this clonotype. The V call is TRBV6-1, the J call TRBJ2-5; possibly TRBD1 for D (6 bases). From germline, CDR1 is MNHNS and CDR2 SASEGT. Deletions cut 6 bases from V and 1 base from J, with 15 bases between. This CDR3 has 15 residues. CDR3 residues: CASRKDRIFQETQYF. In DNA, the CDR3 is TGTGCCAGCAGGAAAGACAGGATCTTCCAAGAGACCCAGTACTTC.

The table lists this clonotype with a few counts. The rearrangement links TRBV6-2 or TRBV6-3 to TRBJ2-7; D not resolved. This CDR3 has 15 amino acids. Germline V gene data show CDR1 as MNHEY and CDR2 as SVGEGT. V was clipped by 5 bases and J by 3 bases, with 17 bases between them. The CDR3 loop reads CASSLPRSLDYEQYF. CDR3 coding DNA: TGTGCCAGCAGTCTCCCCCGCAGCCTGGACTACGAGCAGTACTTC.